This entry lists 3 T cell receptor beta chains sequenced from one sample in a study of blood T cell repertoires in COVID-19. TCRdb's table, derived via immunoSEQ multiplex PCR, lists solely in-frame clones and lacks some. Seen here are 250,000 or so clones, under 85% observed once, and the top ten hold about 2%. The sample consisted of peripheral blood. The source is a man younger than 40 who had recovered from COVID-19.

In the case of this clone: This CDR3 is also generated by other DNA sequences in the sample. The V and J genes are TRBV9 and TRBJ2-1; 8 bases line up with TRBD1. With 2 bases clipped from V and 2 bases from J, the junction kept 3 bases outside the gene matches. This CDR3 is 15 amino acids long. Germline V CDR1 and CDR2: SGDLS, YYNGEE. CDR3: CASSVGQGTYNEQFF. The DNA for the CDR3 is TGTGCCAGCAGCGTCGGACAGGGAACCTACAATGAGCAGTTCTTC.

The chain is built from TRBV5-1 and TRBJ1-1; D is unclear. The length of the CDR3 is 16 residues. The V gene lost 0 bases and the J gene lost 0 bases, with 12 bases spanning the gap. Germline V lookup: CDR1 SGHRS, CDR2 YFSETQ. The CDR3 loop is CASSLATPQMNTEAFF. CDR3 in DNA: TGCGCCAGCAGCTTGGCTACCCCCCAAATGAACACTGAAGCTTTCTTT.

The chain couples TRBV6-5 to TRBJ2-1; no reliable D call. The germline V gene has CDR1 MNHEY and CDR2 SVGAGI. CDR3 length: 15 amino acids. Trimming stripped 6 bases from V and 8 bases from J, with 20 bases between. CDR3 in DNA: TGTGCCAGCAGCCAACCCAAAGCGTCACCCCATGAGCAGTTCTTC. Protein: CASSQPKASPHEQFF.